Shown below are 10 T cell receptor beta chains from a single sample sequenced in a study of shared clonotypes between healthy human individuals. Sequencing used immunoSEQ multiplex PCR; TCRdb keeps in-frame clones, though not all of them. The sample carries over a million clones, 70% to 80% recorded once. What was sequenced was memory CD4+ T cells from PBMCs. The sample's subset: CD45RA-negative fraction. These receptors originate from a man aged 18 to 30 in good health. Some clones in this sample may be carry-over from other donors' samples.

V is TRBV28 and J is TRBJ1-1, with TRBD1 identical over 7 bases. The ends lost 2 bases at V and 11 bases at J; junction bases unmatched: 11. Germline V CDR1 and CDR2: MDHEN, SYDVKM. The CDR3 totals 14 residues. As DNA, the CDR3 is TGTGCCAGCAGTTTAGGGGGACAGACGTCGTGGGCTTTCTTT. Protein sequence: CASSLGGQTSWAFF.

V is TRBV5-8 and J is TRBJ1-5; D possibly corresponds to TRBD1 (6 bases). The CDR3 covers 15 residues. Germline CDR1 is SGHTS and CDR2 is YDEGEE. V was shortened by 2 bases and J by 7 bases, with 16 bases between the two germline ends. The CDR3 here is CASSFRYRARQPQHF. For the CDR3, the DNA is TGTGCCAGCAGCTTTCGTTACAGGGCTAGGCAGCCCCAGCATTTT.

About this clone: The same CDR3 is also encoded by other DNA sequences in this sample. The chain has TRBV20-1 and TRBJ2-5; D is unresolved. CDR3 length: 11 residues. V was pared by 7 bases and J by 2 bases, with 8 bases between. Germline CDR1 is DFQATT and CDR2 is SNEGSKA (reference sequence). In DNA form, the CDR3 reads TGCAGTGGTGGCAGACAAGAGACCCAGTACTTC. The encoded protein is CSGGRQETQYF.

The V and J genes are TRBV10-1 and TRBJ1-1; 8 positions agree with TRBD1. This CDR3 contains 15 residues. Germline lookup yields CDR1 WNHNN and CDR2 SYGVQD (reference sequence). With V trimmed by 6 bases and J by 4 bases, 10 bases remained unmatched. The DNA for the CDR3 is TGCGCCAGCAGCCCCGGGGGACAGGTGGCCACTGAAGCTTTCTTT. Amino acid sequence: CASSPGGQVATEAFF.

This clone was counted a single time. The chain employs TRBV6-6 and TRBJ2-5, with D tentatively TRBD2 (6 bases). V lost 7 bases to trimming and J lost 7 bases, with 16 bases between them. Germline loops: CDR1 MNHNY, CDR2 SVGAGI (reference sequence). The CDR3 runs 13 residues. The CDR3 sequence is CASISGTFWTQYF. In DNA, the CDR3 is TGTGCCAGCATCTCCGGGACTTTTTGGACCCAGTACTTC.

The CDR3 DNA reads as TGCGCCAGCAGGAAAGCGGAATCCACAGATACGCAGTATTTT. Amino acids: CASRKAESTDTQYF. This sequence joins TRBV5-1 and TRBJ2-3; possibly TRBD2 for D (5 bases). Germline CDR1 SGHRS, CDR2 YFSETQ. The CDR3 consists of 14 residues. Between the trimmed V and J ends, which lost 5 bases and 2 bases, there was a span of 12 bases. The full variable domain, in which reference TRBV5-1 and TRBJ2-3 provide the parts outside the CDR3, is KAGVTQTPRYLIKTRGQQVTLSCSPISGHRSVSWYQQTPGQGLQFLFEYFSETQRNKGNFPGRFSGRQFSNSRSEMNVSTLELGDSALYLCASRKAESTDTQYFGPGTRLTVL.

This chain joins TRBV6-5 and TRBJ2-1; 7 nucleotides agree with TRBD1. The CDR3 is made up of 13 amino acids. Germline V gives CDR1 MNHEY, CDR2 SVGAGI. Germline trimming cut 9 bases from V and 2 bases from J; bases unmatched to any gene: 4. The CDR3: CASSGQTYNEQFF. The CDR3 nucleotides read TGTGCCAGTTCGGGACAGACCTACAATGAGCAGTTCTTC.

This clone was counted a few times. The chain recombines TRBV28 with TRBJ2-2; TRBD2 might be the D (6 bases). CDR1 is MDHEN, CDR2 SYDVKM, per germline. The ends were cut back, 5 bases at V and 1 base at J, with 14 bases in the middle. This CDR3 is 16 amino acids long. The CDR3 DNA sequence: TGTGCCAGCAGTCTGGCGGGAACTCTGAACACCGGGGAGCTGTTTTTT. Its protein is CASSLAGTLNTGELFF. Variable domain in full (rest from reference TRBV28 and TRBJ2-2): DVKVTQSSRYLVKRTGEKVFLECVQDMDHENMFWYRQDPGLGLRLIYFSYDVKMKEKGDIPEGYSVSREKKERFSLILESASTNQTSMYLCASSLAGTLNTGELFFGEGSRLTVL.

The count of this clone is one. This rearrangement joins TRBV11-3 to TRBJ2-7, with D possibly TRBD2 on 6 matching bases. V was pared by 5 bases and J by 6 bases, with 17 bases between. This CDR3 comprises 14 residues. Per germline, CDR1 SGHNT and CDR2 YENEEA. The CDR3 region has the DNA TGTGCCAGCAGCGCCCGGGACGGGAGCTCCGAGCAGTACTTC. This codes for CASSARDGSSEQYF.

DNA for the CDR3: TGTGCCAGCAGCGTAGGGACCCTCAATGAGCAGTTCTTC. Protein: CASSVGTLNEQFF. This sequence joins TRBV9 and TRBJ2-1, with unresolved D. The V gene lost 0 bases and the J gene lost 6 bases, with 7 bases spanning the gap. The V gene's germline CDR1 is SGDLS and CDR2 YYNGEE. The CDR3 is 13 amino acids.